The 13 T cell receptor beta chains listed next were all sequenced from one sample in a study of blood T cell repertoires in COVID-19. The method was immunoSEQ multiplex PCR; TCRdb's version includes in-frame clones alone and lacks a portion of them. The sample holds 200,000 to 300,000 clones; more than 80% are singletons and the top ten take roughly 8%. Sequencing used peripheral blood. All receptors derive from a woman over 75 with COVID-19, enrolled during active disease.

This clone was counted a few times. The genes are TRBV5-6 and TRBJ2-5; a possible D gene is TRBD2 (5 bases). Germline V CDR1 and CDR2: SGHDT, YYEEEE. V was shortened by 2 bases and J by 1 base, with 9 bases between the two germline ends. The CDR3 spans 14 residues. This CDR3 reads CASSFLATQETQYF. The CDR3 region has the DNA TGTGCCAGCAGCTTCCTAGCTACCCAAGAGACCCAGTACTTC. Looking up the rest from reference TRBV5-6 and TRBJ2-5 gives the full variable domain: DAGVTQSPTHLIKTRGQQVTLRCSPKSGHDTVSWYQQALGQGPQFIFQYYEEEERQRGNFPDRFSGHQFPNYSSELNVNALLLGDSALYLCASSFLATQETQYFGPGTRLLVL.

The CDR3 here is CASSYHGQNTGELFF. The CDR3 DNA sequence: TGTGCCAGCAGCTATCACGGACAGAACACCGGGGAGCTGTTTTTT. The genes are TRBV7-2 and TRBJ2-2; possible D gene TRBD1, 5 bases. The germline V gene encodes CDR1 SGHTA and CDR2 FQGNSA. Trimming took 4 bases from V and 1 from J, leaving 10 bases between them. This CDR3 spans 15 amino acids. The full variable domain, rest sourced from reference TRBV7-2 and TRBJ2-2, is GAGVSQSPSNKVTEKGKDVELRCDPISGHTALYWYRQSLGQGLEFLIYFQGNSAPDKSGLPSDRFSAERTGGSVSTLTIQRTQQEDSAVYLCASSYHGQNTGELFFGEGSRLTVL.

This sequence joins TRBV2 and TRBJ1-1; D call uncertain. Germline CDR1 is SNHLY and CDR2 is FYNNEI. The CDR3 is 12 amino acids. V dropped 11 bases and J dropped 4 bases, with 14 bases sitting between them. The CDR3 sequence is CAGGRTTTEAFF. CDR3 DNA: TGTGCCGGAGGACGGACCACCACTGAAGCTTTCTTT.

The CDR3 sequence: CASSLPLQVANYGYTF. CDR3 nucleotide sequence: TGTGCCAGCAGCCTACCTCTCCAGGTAGCTAACTATGGCTACACCTTC. The chain has TRBV7-9 and TRBJ1-2; no firm D call. V dropped 5 bases and J dropped 0 bases, with 16 bases sitting between them. CDR1 is SEHNR, CDR2 FQNEAQ, per germline (reference sequence). CDR3 size: 16 residues.

J is TRBJ1-6 and V is TRBV18; a possible D gene is TRBD1 (6 bases). The CDR3 length is 13 residues. Germline CDR1 is KGHSH and CDR2 is LQKENI. Trimming took off 5 bases at V and 8 bases at J, with 10 bases between the two ends. The CDR3: CASSIQGDSPLHF. Here the CDR3 DNA reads TGTGCCAGCTCAATACAGGGAGATTCACCCCTCCACTTT.

V and J are TRBV6-5 and TRBJ2-3, with 10 bases fitting TRBD2. The CDR3 extends over 16 amino acids. Germline CDR1 reads MNHEY; CDR2 reads SVGAGI. With V trimmed by 1 base and J by 1 base, 2 bases remained unmatched. CDR3 sequence: CASSYYSGGRTDTQYF. In DNA, the CDR3 is TGTGCCAGCAGTTACTATAGCGGGGGGCGCACAGATACGCAGTATTTT.

The J gene is TRBJ1-4, the V gene TRBV30, with 9 bases lining up with TRBD1. This CDR3 has 15 amino acids. Germline values: CDR1 GTSNPN, CDR2 SVGIG (reference sequence). V was pared by 3 bases and J by 5 bases, with 7 bases of the junction left unmatched. The CDR3 nucleotides are TGTGCCTGGAGCCGGGACAGGGTAGCGAATGAAAAACTGTTTTTT. This translates into CAWSRDRVANEKLFF. Filled out from reference TRBV30 and TRBJ1-4, the complete variable domain reads SQTIHQWPATLVQPVGSPLSLECTVEGTSNPNLYWYRQAAGRGLQLLFYSVGIGQISSEVPQNLSASRPQDRQFILSSKKLLLSDSGFYLCAWSRDRVANEKLFFGSGTQLSVL.

The genes are TRBV10-1 and TRBJ2-7; no clear D. V was clipped by 2 bases and J by 3 bases, with 17 bases between them. CDR1 and CDR2 (germline): WNHNN, SYGVQD (reference sequence). The CDR3 contains 16 residues. The CDR3 DNA sequence: TGCGCCAGCAGTGAGAAACACGGGTCTCCCCTCTACGAGCAGTACTTC. Protein: CASSEKHGSPLYEQYF.

This clone has just one count. V usage is TRBV10-3 and J usage is TRBJ1-6, with 9 bases lining up with TRBD1. CDR1 is ENHRY, CDR2 SYGVKD, per germline. CDR3 length equals 14 residues. The trim removed 8 bases at V and 6 bases at J, leaving 5 bases unmatched. The CDR3 nucleotides read TGTGCCATCGGCCTGACAGGGGGTAATTCACCCCTCCACTTT. It encodes CAIGLTGGNSPLHF.

The chain recombines TRBV7-9 with TRBJ1-6; 7 positions agree with TRBD1. After removal of 5 bases from V and 6 bases from J, the junction contained 4 bases not matched to a gene. Germline CDR1 reads SEHNR; CDR2 reads FQNEAQ (reference sequence). The CDR3 has 14 amino acids. The CDR3 region has the DNA TGTGCCAGCAGCCCAGGGGGAAGTAATTCACCCCTCCACTTT. Translation: CASSPGGSNSPLHF.

The rearrangement joins TRBV30 to TRBJ1-1, with a weak D call TRBD1 (5 bases). The V end lost 2 bases, the J end lost 5 bases, and 12 bases lay between the germline ends. From germline, CDR1 is GTSNPN and CDR2 SVGIG (reference sequence). This CDR3 has 13 residues. The CDR3 spells CAWSPLYRTEAFF. The CDR3 DNA reads TGTGCCTGGAGTCCGCTCTACAGGACTGAAGCTTTCTTT.

The rearrangement uses TRBV7-2 and TRBJ1-1; a weak D match, TRBD1 (5 bases). The CDR3 is made up of 14 amino acids. From germline, CDR1 is SGHTA and CDR2 FQGNSA. Trimming removed 4 bases from V and 4 bases from J, with 13 bases in between. The CDR3 here is CASSSKTVGTEAFF. CDR3 bases: TGTGCCAGCAGCTCCAAGACAGTTGGCACTGAAGCTTTCTTT.

V gene TRBV27 combines with J gene TRBJ1-2; 7 nucleotides agree with TRBD1. Germline assignment: CDR1 MNHEY and CDR2 SMNVEV (reference sequence). The CDR3 contains 15 residues. The J segment lost 2 bases and the V segment lost 5 bases, leaving 8 bases of the junction unmatched. This chain's CDR3 is CASSPAWTGNYGYTF. The CDR3 nucleotides read TGTGCCAGCAGTCCCGCATGGACAGGAAACTATGGCTACACCTTC.